This T cell receptor (beta chain) was recorded in a study of T cell repertoires in cytomegalovirus infection. Study-wide context: TCR beta signatures that were public indicated CMV infection and matching HLA type.

With V trimmed by 5 bases and J by 0 bases, 8 bases remained unmatched. CDR3 length: 17 amino acids. This clonotype was counted ten times or more. TCRdb ran MiXCR on the reads and lists one entry per CDR3 protein. This sample has hundreds of thousands of distinct CDR3 sequences; 6% to 8% occur once, and the top ten carry around 6%. Specimen: PBMCs. The chain is built from TRBV12-3 or TRBV12-4 and TRBJ1-3; TRBD1 agrees at 9 bases. The TCR sequence derives from a human donor in good health (CMV status not recorded). Some clones in this sample may be carry-over from other donors' samples. As DNA, the CDR3 is TGTGCCAGCAGTCCCGGGACAGGGCTTTTCTCTGGAAACACCATATATTTT. Its translation is CASSPGTGLFSGNTIYF.